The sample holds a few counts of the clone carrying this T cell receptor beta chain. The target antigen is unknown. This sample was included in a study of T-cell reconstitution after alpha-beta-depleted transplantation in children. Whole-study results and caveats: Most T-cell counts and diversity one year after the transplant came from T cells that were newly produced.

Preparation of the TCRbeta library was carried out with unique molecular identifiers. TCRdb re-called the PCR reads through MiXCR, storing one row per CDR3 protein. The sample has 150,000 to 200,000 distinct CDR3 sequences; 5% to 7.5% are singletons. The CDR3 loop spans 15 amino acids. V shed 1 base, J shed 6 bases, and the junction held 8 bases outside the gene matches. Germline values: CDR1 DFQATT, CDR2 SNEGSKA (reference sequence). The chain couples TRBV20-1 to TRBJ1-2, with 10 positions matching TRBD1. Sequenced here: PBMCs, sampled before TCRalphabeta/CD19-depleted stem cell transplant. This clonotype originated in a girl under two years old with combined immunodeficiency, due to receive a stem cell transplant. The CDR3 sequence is CSARAPGQGPDGYTF. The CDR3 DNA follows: TGCAGTGCTAGAGCTCCGGGACAGGGGCCCGATGGCTACACCTTC.